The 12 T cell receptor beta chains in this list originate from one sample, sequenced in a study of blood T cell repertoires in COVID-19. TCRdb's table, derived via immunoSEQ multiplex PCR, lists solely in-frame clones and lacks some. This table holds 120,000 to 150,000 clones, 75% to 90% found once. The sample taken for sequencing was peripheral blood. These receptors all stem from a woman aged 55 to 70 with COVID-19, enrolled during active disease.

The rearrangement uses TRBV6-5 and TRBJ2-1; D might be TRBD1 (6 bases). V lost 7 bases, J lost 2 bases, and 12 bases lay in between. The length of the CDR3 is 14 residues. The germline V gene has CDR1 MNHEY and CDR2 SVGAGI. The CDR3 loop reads CASTTGHPYNEQFF. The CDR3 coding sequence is TGTGCCAGCACGACGGGACATCCCTACAATGAGCAGTTCTTC.

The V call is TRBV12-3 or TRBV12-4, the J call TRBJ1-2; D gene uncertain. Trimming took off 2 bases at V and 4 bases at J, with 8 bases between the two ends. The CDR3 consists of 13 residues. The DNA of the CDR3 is TGTGCCAGCAGTTTAAGGCTAGCCTATGGCTACACCTTC. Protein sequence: CASSLRLAYGYTF.

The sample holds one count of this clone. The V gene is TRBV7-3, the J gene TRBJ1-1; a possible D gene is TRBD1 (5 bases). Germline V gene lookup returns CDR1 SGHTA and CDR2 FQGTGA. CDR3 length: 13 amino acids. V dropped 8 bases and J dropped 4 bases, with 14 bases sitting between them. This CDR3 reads CASGRGGSTEAFF. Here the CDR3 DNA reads TGTGCCAGCGGGAGGGGCGGGAGCACTGAAGCTTTCTTT.

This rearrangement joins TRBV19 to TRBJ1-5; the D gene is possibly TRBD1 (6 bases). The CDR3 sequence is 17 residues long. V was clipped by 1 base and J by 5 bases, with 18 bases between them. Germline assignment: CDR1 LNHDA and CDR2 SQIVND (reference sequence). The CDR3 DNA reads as TGTGCCAGTAGTATAGGTTCTGGGGCAGGGGAGTATCAGCCCCAGCATTTT. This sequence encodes CASSIGSGAGEYQPQHF.

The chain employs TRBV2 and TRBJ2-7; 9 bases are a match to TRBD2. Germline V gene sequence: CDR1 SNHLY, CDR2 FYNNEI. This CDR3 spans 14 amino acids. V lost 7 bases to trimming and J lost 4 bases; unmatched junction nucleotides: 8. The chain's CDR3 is CASTPSGVSYEQYF. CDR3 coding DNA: TGTGCCAGCACGCCTAGCGGGGTATCTTACGAGCAGTACTTC.

The CDR3 spells CASSPPDKLTDTQYF. The CDR3, as DNA: TGTGCCAGCAGCCCCCCGGACAAACTTACAGATACGCAGTATTTT. V is TRBV28 and J is TRBJ2-3; possible D gene TRBD1, 5 bases. Trimming pared 6 bases from V and 3 bases from J, leaving 16 bases between. Germline V gene lookup returns CDR1 MDHEN and CDR2 SYDVKM. This CDR3 has 15 residues.

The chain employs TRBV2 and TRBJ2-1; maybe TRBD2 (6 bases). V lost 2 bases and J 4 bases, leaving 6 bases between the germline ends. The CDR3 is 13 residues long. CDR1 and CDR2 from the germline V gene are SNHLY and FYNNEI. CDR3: CASSELAYNEQFF. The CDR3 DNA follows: TGTGCCAGCAGTGAACTAGCGTACAATGAGCAGTTCTTC.

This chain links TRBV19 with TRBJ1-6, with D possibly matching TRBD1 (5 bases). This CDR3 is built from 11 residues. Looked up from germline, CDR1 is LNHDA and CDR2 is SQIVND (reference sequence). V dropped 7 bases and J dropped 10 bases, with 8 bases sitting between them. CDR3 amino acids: CASNGGSPLHF. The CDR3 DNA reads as TGTGCCAGTAACGGGGGATCACCCCTCCACTTT.

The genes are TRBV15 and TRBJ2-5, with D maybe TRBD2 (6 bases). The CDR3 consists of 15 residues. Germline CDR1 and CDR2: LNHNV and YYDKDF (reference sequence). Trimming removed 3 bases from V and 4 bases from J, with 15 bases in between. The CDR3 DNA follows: TGTGCCACCAGCAGCCAACCCGGGACTCTAGAGACCCAGTACTTC. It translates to CATSSQPGTLETQYF.

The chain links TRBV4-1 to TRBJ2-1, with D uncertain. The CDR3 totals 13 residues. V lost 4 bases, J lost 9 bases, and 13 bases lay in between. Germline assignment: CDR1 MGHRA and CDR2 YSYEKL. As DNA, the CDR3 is TGCGCCAGCAGCCCCCCTCCAGCGACTGAGCAGTTCTTC. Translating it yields CASSPPPATEQFF.

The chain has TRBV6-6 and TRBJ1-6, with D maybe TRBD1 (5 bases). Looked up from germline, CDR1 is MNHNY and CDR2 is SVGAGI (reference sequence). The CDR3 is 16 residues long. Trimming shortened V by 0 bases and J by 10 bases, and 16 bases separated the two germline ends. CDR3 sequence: CASSYSAGRAGSPLHF. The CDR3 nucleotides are TGTGCCAGCAGTTACTCGGCAGGGAGAGCGGGGTCACCCCTCCACTTT.

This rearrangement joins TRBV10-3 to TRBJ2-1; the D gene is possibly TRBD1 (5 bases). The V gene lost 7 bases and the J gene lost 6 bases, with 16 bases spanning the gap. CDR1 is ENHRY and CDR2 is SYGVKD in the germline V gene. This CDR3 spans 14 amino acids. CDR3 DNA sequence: TGTGCCATCAAGACAGATCTAGGCGCCAATGAGCAGTTCTTC. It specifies CAIKTDLGANEQFF.